These 30 T cell receptor beta chains share one sample of origin, sequenced in a study of beta chain features in type 1 diabetes. Study results and caveats: A moderate, significant TCRB CDR3 shortening appeared in type 1 diabetes across four CD4+ subsets.

These receptors have no identified antigens. TCRB transcripts that were expressed got sequenced, as all of the isolated RNA had been reverse transcribed. Profiled with immunoSEQ multiplex PCR; TCRdb holds only in-frame clones, not every one. This repertoire shows about 120,000 clones, 16% found once; its top ten account for about 2.1%. Sequencing used central memory CD4+ T cells from blood. Receptor source: a man aged 25 to 45 with type 1 diabetes.

This clone was seen a few times. This sequence joins TRBV11-2 and TRBJ2-3; D gene uncertain. The CDR3 consists of 18 residues. The V and J ends lost 2 bases and 0 bases respectively, with 18 bases between them. The germline V gene has CDR1 SGHAT and CDR2 FQNNGV. The CDR3 DNA sequence: TGTGCCAGCAGCTTATTAGAAAACGGACCATTTAGCACAGATACGCAGTATTTT. This sequence encodes CASSLLENGPFSTDTQYF.

This CDR3 reads CASTTGFNEKLFF. CDR3 bases: TGTGCCAGCACGACAGGGTTTAATGAAAAACTGTTTTTT. The rearrangement uses TRBV7-9 and TRBJ1-4, with 7 positions matching TRBD1. V was clipped by 7 bases and J by 4 bases; unmatched bases: 3. This CDR3 has 13 amino acids. Germline values: CDR1 SEHNR, CDR2 FQNEAQ (reference sequence).

The V call is TRBV5-1, the J call TRBJ2-3; D is unclear. This CDR3 contains 14 residues. Trimming removed 6 bases at V and 0 bases at J, with 11 bases between. CDR1 is SGHRS, CDR2 YFSETQ, per germline. Here the CDR3 reads CASTSSSSTDTQYF. The CDR3 bases are TGCGCCAGCACGTCGAGCTCTAGCACAGATACGCAGTATTTT. The full variable domain, rest sourced from reference TRBV5-1 and TRBJ2-3, is KAGVTQTPRYLIKTRGQQVTLSCSPISGHRSVSWYQQTPGQGLQFLFEYFSETQRNKGNFPGRFSGRQFSNSRSEMNVSTLELGDSALYLCASTSSSSTDTQYFGPGTRLTVL.

This clone was observed a handful of times. V gene TRBV19 combines with J gene TRBJ1-1; D is undetermined. Germline V CDR1 and CDR2: LNHDA, SQIVND (reference sequence). The CDR3 spans 11 residues. Trimming took off 5 bases at V and 5 bases at J, with 6 bases between the two ends. The DNA for the CDR3 is TGTGCCAGTAGTGCCTGGACTGAAGCTTTCTTT. Translating it yields CASSAWTEAFF.

This clone was seen only a few times. The chain has TRBV28 and TRBJ1-6; D gene uncertain. The CDR3 is made up of 15 amino acids. V lost 2 bases and J 2 bases, leaving 7 bases between the germline ends. Germline CDR1 is MDHEN and CDR2 is SYDVKM. The CDR3 region has the DNA TGTGCCAGCAGTTTAGGGCTGGCCTATAATTCACCCCTCCACTTT. Translation gives CASSLGLAYNSPLHF.

In this sample, this clone turned up a few times. J is TRBJ2-3 and V is TRBV11-2; TRBD2 aligns across 8 bases. Germline values: CDR1 SGHAT, CDR2 FQNNGV. The J segment lost 1 base and the V segment lost 1 base, leaving 1 base of the junction unmatched. The length of the CDR3 is 15 residues. The CDR3 loop is CASSLGRGGTDTQYF. The CDR3 DNA reads as TGTGCCAGCAGCTTAGGGCGGGGGGGCACAGATACGCAGTATTTT.

This clone has a count of ten or more. This rearrangement joins TRBV29-1 to TRBJ1-1, with TRBD1 as a possible D gene (5 bases). Germline lookup yields CDR1 SQVTM and CDR2 ANQGSEA. CDR3 length: 12 residues. Deletions cut 4 bases from V and 2 bases from J, with 8 bases between. CDR3 residues: CSVVGANTEAFF. The DNA for the CDR3 is TGCAGCGTTGTTGGGGCCAACACTGAAGCTTTCTTT.

This chain uses TRBV7-9 with TRBJ1-5; 8 nucleotides agree with TRBD1. The CDR3 has 19 amino acids. Per germline, CDR1 SEHNR and CDR2 FQNEAQ (reference sequence). Trimming took 3 bases from V and 2 from J; bases not matched to a gene: 15. For the CDR3, the DNA is TGTGCCAGCAGCTTTACCGGGACAGGACCAGGGTGGGGCAATCAGCCCCAGCATTTT. It translates to CASSFTGTGPGWGNQPQHF.

The V call is TRBV7-8, the J call TRBJ1-6, with 8 bases aligning to TRBD1. This CDR3 has 15 amino acids. Germline V gene lookup returns CDR1 SGHVS and CDR2 FQNEAQ. The V and J ends lost 5 bases and 4 bases, in that order; junction bases with no gene match: 4. The DNA of the CDR3 is TGTGCCAGCAGCCAGGGACAGGCGTATAATTCACCCCTCCACTTT. Translation: CASSQGQAYNSPLHF.

This clone turned up a few times. J is TRBJ1-6 and V is TRBV5-1; 8 positions agree with TRBD1. Germline V gene data show CDR1 as SGHRS and CDR2 as YFSETQ. The CDR3 is 15 amino acids. The ends lost 1 base at V and 7 bases at J; junction bases unmatched: 4. This chain's CDR3 is CASSLWDRQNSPLHF. Written as DNA, the CDR3 is TGCGCCAGCAGCTTGTGGGACAGGCAGAATTCACCCCTCCACTTT.

The V call is TRBV4-3, the J call TRBJ2-2, with TRBD2 as a possible D gene (6 bases). The V gene lost 4 bases and the J gene lost 6 bases, with 12 bases spanning the gap. This CDR3 has 14 residues. Germline V CDR1 and CDR2: LGHNA, YSLEER. The CDR3 DNA is TGCGCCAGCAGCCGACAAGGCGGGGCCGGGGAGCTGTTTTTT. Translating it yields CASSRQGGAGELFF.

The chain carries TRBV7-2 and TRBJ1-2; maybe TRBD1 (6 bases). The CDR3 is made up of 14 amino acids. CDR1 SGHTA and CDR2 FQGNSA come from the germline V gene. Trimming took off 2 bases at V and 8 bases at J, with 15 bases between the two ends. This CDR3 reads CASSLRSGGRGYTF. CDR3 DNA sequence: TGTGCCAGCAGCTTACGCAGTGGGGGGCGCGGCTACACCTTC.

As regards this clone: One junction end does not reproduce the germline sequence, and a read error may be involved. This chain connects TRBV28 to TRBJ1-2; TRBD1 aligns across 8 bases. CDR3 length: 15 residues. CDR1 is MDHEN, CDR2 SYDVKM, per germline. CDR3 sequence reads: CASSTSGTGNFGYTF. In DNA form, the CDR3 reads TGTGCCAGCAGTACGTCCGGGACAGGAAACTTTGGCTACACCTTC.

This clone came up a few times. The V and J genes are TRBV7-8 and TRBJ2-3, with TRBD1 as a possible D gene (5 bases). This CDR3 has 15 amino acids. The germline V gene encodes CDR1 SGHVS and CDR2 FQNEAQ. V lost 5 bases and J 1 base, leaving 13 bases between the germline ends. This chain's CDR3 is CASSGRLGGTDTQYF. The CDR3 bases are TGTGCCAGCAGCGGTAGATTAGGGGGCACAGATACGCAGTATTTT.

This clone was detected only once. The V call is TRBV6-5, the J call TRBJ1-2; the D is unclear. V was trimmed by 6 bases and J by 2 bases, leaving 10 bases between them. The germline CDR1 and CDR2 sequences are MNHEY and SVGAGI. The CDR3 sequence is 13 residues long. CDR3 bases: TGTGCCAGCAGACCCGGACGGAACTATGGCTACACCTTC. Its protein is CASRPGRNYGYTF.

The CDR3 sequence is CASSLFRTDTQYF. The CDR3, as DNA: TGTGCCAGCAGTTTATTCCGCACAGATACGCAGTATTTT. V gene TRBV27 combines with J gene TRBJ2-3; D call uncertain. The V end lost 1 base, the J end lost 1 base, and 3 bases lay between the germline ends. CDR1 is MNHEY, CDR2 SMNVEV, per germline (reference sequence). The CDR3 is made up of 13 amino acids.

The V call is TRBV2, the J call TRBJ2-1, with D maybe TRBD2 (5 bases). Per germline, CDR1 SNHLY and CDR2 FYNNEI. The ends were cut back, 6 bases at V and 0 bases at J, with 12 bases in the middle. CDR3 length: 15 residues. As DNA, the CDR3 is TGTGCCAGCAGCTCCTCGGGGAGCTCCTACAATGAGCAGTTCTTC. Protein sequence: CASSSSGSSYNEQFF.

V is TRBV4-3 and J is TRBJ2-3, with D hard to call. The CDR3 is 12 residues long. Trimming took 0 bases from V and 5 from J, leaving 3 bases between them. CDR1 and CDR2 from the germline V gene are LGHNA and YSLEER. Here the CDR3 reads CASSQDGDTQYF. The CDR3 region has the DNA TGCGCCAGCAGCCAAGATGGAGATACGCAGTATTTT.

The chain carries TRBV6-5 and TRBJ1-1; D not resolved. The CDR3 has 13 residues. The germline CDR1 and CDR2 sequences are MNHEY and SVGAGI. V was cut by 10 bases and J by 0 bases, with 12 bases left in between. The CDR3 nucleotides are TGTGCCACCCGAAGCGGCATGAACACTGAAGCTTTCTTT. Translation gives CATRSGMNTEAFF.

At least ten counts were recorded for this clone. The chain recombines TRBV10-3 with TRBJ2-3, with unresolved D. The CDR3 is 10 residues long. Per germline, CDR1 ENHRY and CDR2 SYGVKD. The ends were cut back, 11 bases at V and 2 bases at J, with 5 bases in the middle. The CDR3: CAASTDTQYF. CDR3 nucleotide sequence: TGTGCCGCCTCCACAGATACGCAGTATTTT.

This clone was picked up a small number of times. The chain couples TRBV7-2 to TRBJ2-1; 10 nucleotides match TRBD1. After removal of 5 bases from V and 7 bases from J, the junction contained 14 bases not matched to a gene. Per the germline V gene, CDR1 is SGHTA and CDR2 is FQGNSA. The CDR3 is 17 amino acids. The CDR3 DNA reads as TGTGCCAGCAGCAAGACAGGGGGCATGGTTCGTAGGAATGAGCAGTTCTTC. Its translation: CASSKTGGMVRRNEQFF.

Of note for this clone: The junction differs from germline at one of its ends, possibly a read error. This chain joins TRBV7-2 and TRBJ2-1; TRBD2 matches 11 bases. The CDR3 consists of 17 residues. Germline assignment: CDR1 SGHTA and CDR2 FQGNSA. CDR3 DNA: TGCGCCAGCAGCCAAGAGGCGGCTAGCGGGGGGTCAGGTGAGCAGTTCTTC. This translates into CASSQEAASGGSGEQFF.

This clone came up many times. The chain is built from TRBV29-1 and TRBJ1-5; D is unclear. Germline CDR1 SQVTM, CDR2 ANQGSEA. The CDR3 has 13 residues. The V gene lost 6 bases and the J gene lost 3 bases, with 12 bases spanning the gap. Here the CDR3 DNA reads TGCAGCGTGCTCGGCCAGCCCAATCAGCCCCAGCATTTT. Its protein product is CSVLGQPNQPQHF.

The genes are TRBV6-5 and TRBJ2-3; D is unresolved. Germline CDR1 is MNHEY and CDR2 is SVGAGI. The CDR3 is 14 residues long. Trimming removed 4 bases at V and 0 bases at J, with 8 bases between. CDR3 region: CASSSKVSTDTQYF. The CDR3 DNA reads as TGTGCCAGCAGTTCAAAGGTTAGCACAGATACGCAGTATTTT.

This clone came up a few times. This chain connects TRBV4-1 to TRBJ1-4; D may be TRBD1 (5 bases). Trimming removed 1 base from V and 0 bases from J, with 15 bases in between. CDR3 length: 18 residues. The germline gives CDR1 MGHRA, CDR2 YSYEKL. CDR3 loop: CASSQGEGEEATNEKLFF. CDR3 coding DNA: TGCGCCAGCAGCCAAGGTGAAGGGGAAGAAGCAACTAATGAAAAACTGTTTTTT.

The chain employs TRBV28 and TRBJ1-5, with 7 bases matching TRBD1. Germline loops: CDR1 MDHEN, CDR2 SYDVKM. V shed 6 bases and J 6 bases; nucleotides not matched to a gene: 5. This CDR3 contains 13 residues. The CDR3 region has the DNA TGTGCCAGCAGAGGGACAGTCGGTCAGCCCCAGCATTTT. It yields the protein CASRGTVGQPQHF.

The chain combines TRBV2 with TRBJ2-1; D perhaps matches TRBD1 (6 bases). The ends were cut back, 9 bases at V and 9 bases at J, with 21 bases in the middle. Germline V gene lookup returns CDR1 SNHLY and CDR2 FYNNEI. CDR3 size: 14 residues. CDR3 residues: CASYRSSGAGEQFF. CDR3 in DNA: TGTGCCAGTTATCGATCCTCAGGGGCAGGTGAGCAGTTCTTC.

This clone occurred a few times. The sample holds other DNA sequences that translate to the same CDR3. V and J are TRBV28 and TRBJ1-2, with D unclear. Germline loops: CDR1 MDHEN, CDR2 SYDVKM. V lost 4 bases and J 2 bases, leaving 2 bases between the germline ends. The CDR3 covers 11 residues. Written as DNA, the CDR3 is TGTGCCAGCAGTTCCAACTATGGCTACACCTTC. The encoded protein is CASSSNYGYTF.

This sequence joins TRBV2 and TRBJ1-5; 8 bases match TRBD1. The CDR3 has 14 residues. The V gene's germline CDR1 is SNHLY and CDR2 FYNNEI. With 8 bases clipped from V and 3 bases from J, the junction kept 6 bases outside the gene matches. CDR3 loop: CASGMTGDNQPQHF. The CDR3 DNA follows: TGTGCCAGCGGAATGACAGGGGACAATCAGCCCCAGCATTTT. Variable domain in full (rest from reference TRBV2 and TRBJ1-5): EPEVTQTPSHQVTQMGQEVILRCVPISNHLYFYWYRQILGQKVEFLVSFYNNEISEKSEIFDDQFSVERPDGSNFTLKIRSTKLEDSAMYFCASGMTGDNQPQHFGDGTRLSIL.

The chain couples TRBV4-3 to TRBJ1-6, with 7 bases fitting TRBD1. Germline trimming cut 0 bases from V and 0 bases from J; bases unmatched to any gene: 8. Germline CDR1 is LGHNA and CDR2 is YSLEER. The CDR3 has 19 residues. The CDR3 sequence: CASSQDHRGLGSYNSPLHF. CDR3 in DNA: TGCGCCAGCAGCCAAGATCATAGGGGGCTGGGCTCCTATAATTCACCCCTCCACTTT.